This section outlines one TCR beta chain sequence together with its context. The data are from a study of human T cells and chemical hapten exposure. TCRdb itself ran the RACE reads through MiXCR, one entry per CDR3 protein. The sample records about 290,000 distinct CDR3 sequences, almost 8% being singletons. V was pared by 7 bases and J by 5 bases, with 6 bases between. The germline V gene encodes CDR1 SGHVS and CDR2 FNYEAQ. The CDR3 covers 11 residues. Time point specified: pre-sensitization, week 0. The treatment: therapeutic diphenylcyclopropenone sensitization with weekly scalp DPC. The input for sequencing was whole blood, taken in connection with sensitization to the hapten diphenylcyclopropenone (DPC). The clonotype comes from a man younger than 30 with alopecia areata. Some clones in this sample may be carry-over from other donors' samples. The V call is TRBV7-6, the J call TRBJ2-1, with D possibly matching TRBD1 (5 bases). The CDR3 nucleotides read TGTGCCAGCACAGGGAACAATGAGCAGTTCTTC. Amino acids: CASTGNNEQFF.